Following are 8 T cell receptor beta chains from one sample sequenced in a study of tumor-infiltrating lymphocytes in primary liver carcinoma. Starting material for RNA and DNA co-extraction consisted of about 17-32 mg of unsorted bulk tissue. The researchers produced TCR beta cDNA from 450 to 600 ng total RNA with a constant-region primer. A slightly modified ARM-PCR protocol with three nested multiplex PCR rounds produced these TCR beta libraries. Researchers ran the first two PCR rounds for about 11 cycles each with TRBV1-TRBV30 forward primers and a C-beta reverse primer. Each CDR3 protein gets one entry after TCRdb re-called the multiplex PCR reads with MiXCR. The sample yields about 130,000 distinct CDR3 sequences, 60% to 80% seen once. Sequenced sample: liver tumor tissue from sampling region 3. Subset in this sample: tumor region T3, left-lateral pole. The source of these receptors is an older woman with primary liver carcinoma and hepatitis B virus infection.

This clonotype was picked up many times. The CDR3 coding sequence is TGTGCCAGCAGCTTGTGGGGGAGGAATGAGCAGTTCTTC. It specifies CASSLWGRNEQFF. The V and J genes are TRBV5-4 and TRBJ2-1; D is possibly TRBD2 (6 bases). The germline V gene encodes CDR1 SGHNT and CDR2 YYREEE (reference sequence). The ends were cut back, 1 base at V and 7 bases at J, with 9 bases in the middle. The CDR3 runs to 13 residues. The full variable domain, its missing parts supplied by reference TRBV5-4 and TRBJ2-1, is ETGVTQSPTHLIKTRGQQVTLRCSSQSGHNTVSWYQQALGQGPQFIFQYYREEENGRGNFPPRFSGLQFPNYSSELNVNALELDDSALYLCASSLWGRNEQFFGPGTRLTVL.

V and J are TRBV12-5 and TRBJ1-5; 7 positions agree with TRBD1. The CDR3 is 13 residues long. V was pared by 5 bases and J by 9 bases, with 7 bases of the junction left unmatched. Germline-derived CDR1 and CDR2 are LGHNT and FRNRAP. The CDR3 DNA reads as TGTGCTAGTGGTCCAGACAGGGAACGGCCCCAGCATTTT. It specifies CASGPDRERPQHF.

With regard to this clonotype: A much larger clone lies a single base off, so this may be a read error. In this CDR3 the conserved last residue, phenylalanine or tryptophan, is missing, so a read error is likely. This rearrangement joins TRBV5-1 to TRBJ2-7; D ambiguous. This CDR3 is built from 14 residues. V was clipped by 1 base and J by 7 bases, with 15 bases between them. The germline V gene has CDR1 SGHRS and CDR2 YFSETQ. DNA of the CDR3: TGCGCCAGCAGCTTGTGGGCGTACGGCGAGGAGCAGTACTCC. Its translation is CASSLWAYGEEQYS.

With regard to this clonotype: The junction shows a germline mismatch at one end, possibly a read error. The J gene is TRBJ2-7, the V gene TRBV4-1, with 7 bases aligning to TRBD2. The CDR3 totals 14 residues. The germline CDR1 and CDR2 sequences are MGHRA and YSYEKL. DNA of the CDR3: TGCACCAGCAGCCCCCCGGGGAGGGTCTACGAGCAGTACTTC. Translating it yields CTSSPPGRVYEQYF.

The rearrangement joins TRBV20-1 to TRBJ1-5, with TRBD1 as a possible D gene (5 bases). The V gene's germline CDR1 is DFQATT and CDR2 SNEGSKA (reference sequence). This CDR3 is 15 amino acids long. V shed 4 bases and J shed 0 bases, with 13 bases lying between them. The CDR3 reads CSAKGAVYSNQPQHF. The CDR3 DNA follows: TGCAGTGCTAAAGGGGCGGTATATAGCAATCAGCCCCAGCATTTT.

About this clonotype itself: As the CDR3 is not closed by the conserved phenylalanine or tryptophan, this likely results from a read error. The CDR3 DNA reads as TGTGCCAGCAGCCTAGACAGGATCTATGGCTACACCTCC. It is translated as CASSLDRIYGYTS. The chain links TRBV6-6 to TRBJ1-2; D is possibly TRBD1 (6 bases). The germline V gene encodes CDR1 MNHNY and CDR2 SVGAGI (reference sequence). V was trimmed by 6 bases and J by 4 bases, leaving 12 bases between them. This CDR3 region has 13 residues.

Comments on this clonotype: An end of the junction differs from the germline gene, which may be a read error. The chain uses TRBV11-3 and TRBJ2-4, with D possibly being TRBD1 or TRBD2 (5 bases each). The CDR3 consists of 15 residues. Germline CDR1 SGHNT, CDR2 YENEEA. The DNA of the CDR3 is TGCGCCAGCAGCTCCGAGGGGATCCGCAAAAACATTCAGTACTTC. Translated: CASSSEGIRKNIQYF.

Concerning this clonotype itself: Its ends do not fully match the called genes, so a read error is possible. The rearrangement joins TRBV6-6 to TRBJ1-2; D unclear. Germline values: CDR1 MNHNY, CDR2 SVGAGI (reference sequence). The CDR3 covers 16 residues. The CDR3 coding sequence is TGTGCCAGCAGTACGCGACGGGGAGCCACCCTCTATGGCTACTCCTTC. Its protein product is CASSTRRGATLYGYSF.